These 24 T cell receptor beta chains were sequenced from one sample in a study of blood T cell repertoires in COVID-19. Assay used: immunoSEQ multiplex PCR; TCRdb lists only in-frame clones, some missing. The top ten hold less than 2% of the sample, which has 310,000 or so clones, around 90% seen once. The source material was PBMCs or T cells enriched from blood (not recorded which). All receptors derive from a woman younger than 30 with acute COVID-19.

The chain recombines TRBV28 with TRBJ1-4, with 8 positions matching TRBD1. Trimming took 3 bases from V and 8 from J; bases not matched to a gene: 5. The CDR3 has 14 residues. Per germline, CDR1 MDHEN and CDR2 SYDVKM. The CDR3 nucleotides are TGTGCCAGCAGTTTTCAGGGGGCGGGGGAAAAACTGTTTTTT. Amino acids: CASSFQGAGEKLFF.

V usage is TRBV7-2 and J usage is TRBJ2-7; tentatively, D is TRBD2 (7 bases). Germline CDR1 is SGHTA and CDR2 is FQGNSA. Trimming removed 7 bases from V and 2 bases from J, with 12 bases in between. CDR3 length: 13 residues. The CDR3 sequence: CASTPGGPYEQYF. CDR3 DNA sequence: TGTGCCAGCACCCCGGGGGGCCCCTACGAGCAGTACTTC.

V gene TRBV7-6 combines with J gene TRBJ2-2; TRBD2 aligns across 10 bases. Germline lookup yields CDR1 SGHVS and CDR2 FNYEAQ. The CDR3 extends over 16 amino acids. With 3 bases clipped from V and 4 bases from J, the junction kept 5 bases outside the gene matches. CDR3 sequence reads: CASSFSGGLGTGELFF. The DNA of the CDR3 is TGTGCCAGCAGCTTTAGCGGGGGGCTGGGCACCGGGGAGCTGTTTTTT.

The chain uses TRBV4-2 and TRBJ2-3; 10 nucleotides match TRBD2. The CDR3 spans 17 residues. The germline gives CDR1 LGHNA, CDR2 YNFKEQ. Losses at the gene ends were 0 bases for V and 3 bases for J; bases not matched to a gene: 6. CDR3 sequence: CASSQDSLAGVTDTQYF. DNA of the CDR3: TGTGCCAGCAGCCAAGATAGCCTAGCGGGAGTTACAGATACGCAGTATTTT.

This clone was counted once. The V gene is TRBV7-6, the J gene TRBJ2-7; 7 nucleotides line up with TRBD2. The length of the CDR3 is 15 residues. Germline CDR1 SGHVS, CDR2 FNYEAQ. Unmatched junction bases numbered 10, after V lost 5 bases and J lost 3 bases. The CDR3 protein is CASSPPGAGVYEQYF. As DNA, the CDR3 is TGTGCCAGCAGCCCCCCCGGGGCGGGAGTCTACGAGCAGTACTTC.

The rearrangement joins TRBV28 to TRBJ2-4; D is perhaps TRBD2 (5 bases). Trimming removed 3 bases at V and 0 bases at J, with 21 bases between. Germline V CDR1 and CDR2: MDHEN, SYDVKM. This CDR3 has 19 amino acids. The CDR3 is CASSFGAGKVGIAKNIQYF. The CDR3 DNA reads TGTGCCAGCAGTTTTGGCGCCGGGAAGGTGGGGATAGCCAAAAACATTCAGTACTTC.

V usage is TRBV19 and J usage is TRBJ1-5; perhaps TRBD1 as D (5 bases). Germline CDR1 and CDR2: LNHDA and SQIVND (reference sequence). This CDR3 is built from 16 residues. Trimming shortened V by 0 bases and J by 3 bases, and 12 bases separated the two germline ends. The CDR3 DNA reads TGTGCCAGTAGTATAGACGACAGTCCCTTCAATCAGCCCCAGCATTTT. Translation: CASSIDDSPFNQPQHF.

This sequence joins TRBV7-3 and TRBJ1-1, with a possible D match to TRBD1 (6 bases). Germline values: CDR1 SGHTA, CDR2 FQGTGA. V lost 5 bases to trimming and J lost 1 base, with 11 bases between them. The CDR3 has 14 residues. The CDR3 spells CASSRGQPNTEAFF. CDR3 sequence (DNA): TGTGCCAGCAGCCGAGGACAGCCGAACACTGAAGCTTTCTTT.

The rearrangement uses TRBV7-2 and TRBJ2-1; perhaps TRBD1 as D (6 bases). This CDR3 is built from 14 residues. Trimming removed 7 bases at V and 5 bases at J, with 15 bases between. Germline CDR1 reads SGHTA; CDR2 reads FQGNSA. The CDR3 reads CASNSGQLNNEQFF. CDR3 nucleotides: TGTGCCAGCAACAGCGGACAGCTTAACAATGAGCAGTTCTTC.

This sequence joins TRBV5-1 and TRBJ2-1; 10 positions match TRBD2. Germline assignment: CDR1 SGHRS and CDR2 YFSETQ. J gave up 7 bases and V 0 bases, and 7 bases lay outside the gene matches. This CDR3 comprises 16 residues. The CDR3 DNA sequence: TGCGCCAGCAGCTTGGGGACTAGCGGTCGAAGGAATGAGCAGTTCTTC. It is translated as CASSLGTSGRRNEQFF.

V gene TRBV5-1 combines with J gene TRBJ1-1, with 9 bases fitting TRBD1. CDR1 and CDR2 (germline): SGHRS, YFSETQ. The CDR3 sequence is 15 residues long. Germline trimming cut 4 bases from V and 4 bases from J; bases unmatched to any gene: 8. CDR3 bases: TGCGCCAGCAGCCTCTCGGGACAGGGCGGCACTGAAGCTTTCTTT. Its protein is CASSLSGQGGTEAFF.

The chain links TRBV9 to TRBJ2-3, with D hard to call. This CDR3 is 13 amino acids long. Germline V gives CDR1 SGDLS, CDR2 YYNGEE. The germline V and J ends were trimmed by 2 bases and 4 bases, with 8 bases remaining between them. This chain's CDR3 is CASSVVPPDTQYF. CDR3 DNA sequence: TGTGCCAGCAGCGTCGTTCCCCCAGATACGCAGTATTTT.

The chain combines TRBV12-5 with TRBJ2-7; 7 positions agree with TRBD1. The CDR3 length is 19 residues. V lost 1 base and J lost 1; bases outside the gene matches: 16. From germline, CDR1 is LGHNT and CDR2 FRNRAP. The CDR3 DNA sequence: TGTGCTAGTGGTTTGGCAACTCTGAGTACGACAGGGCTTTCCTACGAGCAGTACTTC. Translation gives CASGLATLSTTGLSYEQYF.

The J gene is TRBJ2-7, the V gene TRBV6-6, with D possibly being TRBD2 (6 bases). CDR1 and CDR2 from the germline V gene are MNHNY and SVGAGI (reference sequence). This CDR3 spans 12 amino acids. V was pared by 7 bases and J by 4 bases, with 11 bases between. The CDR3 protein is CASTRGAYEQYF. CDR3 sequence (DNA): TGTGCCAGCACCCGCGGGGCATACGAGCAGTACTTC.

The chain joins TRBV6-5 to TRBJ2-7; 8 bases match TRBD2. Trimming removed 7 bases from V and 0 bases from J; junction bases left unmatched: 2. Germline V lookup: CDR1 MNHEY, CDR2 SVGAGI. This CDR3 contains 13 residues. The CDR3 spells CASKAGGSYEQYF. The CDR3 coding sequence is TGTGCCAGCAAGGCGGGGGGCTCCTACGAGCAGTACTTC.

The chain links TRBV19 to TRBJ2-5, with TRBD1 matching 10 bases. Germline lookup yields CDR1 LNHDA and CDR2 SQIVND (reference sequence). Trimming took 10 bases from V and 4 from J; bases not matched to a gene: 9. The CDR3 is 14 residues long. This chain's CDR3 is CATGRTGGIETQYF. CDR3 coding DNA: TGTGCCACCGGAAGGACAGGGGGGATAGAGACCCAGTACTTC.

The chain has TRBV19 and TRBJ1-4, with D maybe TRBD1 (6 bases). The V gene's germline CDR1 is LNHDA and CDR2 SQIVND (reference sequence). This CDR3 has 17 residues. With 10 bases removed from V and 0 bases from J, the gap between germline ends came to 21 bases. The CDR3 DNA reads TGTGCCATCCTAACGAAACCTTGGACAGCAACTAATGAAAAACTGTTTTTT. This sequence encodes CAILTKPWTATNEKLFF.

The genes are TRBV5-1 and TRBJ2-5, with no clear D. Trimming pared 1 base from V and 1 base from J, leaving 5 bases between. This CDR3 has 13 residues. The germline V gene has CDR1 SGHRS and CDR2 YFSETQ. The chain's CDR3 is CASSLTVQETQYF. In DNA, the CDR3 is TGCGCCAGCAGCTTGACAGTCCAAGAGACCCAGTACTTC.

The DNA for the CDR3 is TGTGCGACGGGACAGGATAGCAATCAGCCCCAGCATTTT. This translates into CATGQDSNQPQHF. The rearrangement joins TRBV30 to TRBJ1-5; 8 bases fit TRBD1. The germline V gene has CDR1 GTSNPN and CDR2 SVGIG (reference sequence). The CDR3 has 13 amino acids.

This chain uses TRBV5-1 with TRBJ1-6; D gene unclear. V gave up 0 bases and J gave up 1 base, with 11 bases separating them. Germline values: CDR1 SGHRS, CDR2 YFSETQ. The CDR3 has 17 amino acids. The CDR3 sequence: CASSLGAVSSYNSPLHF. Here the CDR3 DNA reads TGCGCCAGCAGCTTGGGGGCCGTTTCGTCCTATAATTCACCCCTCCACTTT. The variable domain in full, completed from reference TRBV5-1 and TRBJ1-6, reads KAGVTQTPRYLIKTRGQQVTLSCSPISGHRSVSWYQQTPGQGLQFLFEYFSETQRNKGNFPGRFSGRQFSNSRSEMNVSTLELGDSALYLCASSLGAVSSYNSPLHFGNGTRLTVT.

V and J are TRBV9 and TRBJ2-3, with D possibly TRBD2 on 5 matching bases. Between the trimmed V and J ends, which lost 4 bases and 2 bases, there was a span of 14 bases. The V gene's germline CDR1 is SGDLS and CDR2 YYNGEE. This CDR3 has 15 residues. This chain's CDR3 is CASSSRGWFTDTQYF. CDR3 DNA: TGTGCCAGCAGCTCACGCGGGTGGTTCACAGATACGCAGTATTTT. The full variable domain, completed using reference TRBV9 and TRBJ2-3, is DSGVTQTPKHLITATGQRVTLRCSPRSGDLSVYWYQQSLDQGLQFLIQYYNGEERAKGNILERFSAQQFPDLHSELNLSSLELGDSALYFCASSSRGWFTDTQYFGPGTRLTVL.

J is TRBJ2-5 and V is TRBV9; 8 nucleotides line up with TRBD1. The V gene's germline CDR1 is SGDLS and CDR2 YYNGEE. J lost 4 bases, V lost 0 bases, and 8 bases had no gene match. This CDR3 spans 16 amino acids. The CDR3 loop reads CASSVVEGQVGETQYF. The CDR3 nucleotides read TGTGCCAGCAGCGTAGTCGAGGGACAGGTTGGAGAGACCCAGTACTTC.

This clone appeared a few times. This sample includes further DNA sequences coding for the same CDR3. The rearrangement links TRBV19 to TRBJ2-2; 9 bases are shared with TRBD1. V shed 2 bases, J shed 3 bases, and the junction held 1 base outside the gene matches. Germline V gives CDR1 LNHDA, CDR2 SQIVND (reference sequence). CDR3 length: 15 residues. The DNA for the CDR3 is TGTGCCAGTAGTATACGGGACAGGGACACCGGGGAGCTGTTTTTT. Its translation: CASSIRDRDTGELFF. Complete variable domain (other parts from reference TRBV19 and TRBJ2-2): DGGITQSPKYLFRKEGQNVTLSCEQNLNHDAMYWYRQDPGQGLRLIYYSQIVNDFQKGDIAEGYSVSREKKESFPLTVTSAQKNPTAFYLCASSIRDRDTGELFFGEGSRLTVL.

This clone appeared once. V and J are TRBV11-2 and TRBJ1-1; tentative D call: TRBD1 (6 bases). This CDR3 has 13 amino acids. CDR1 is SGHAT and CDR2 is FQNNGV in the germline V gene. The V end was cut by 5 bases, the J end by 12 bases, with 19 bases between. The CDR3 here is CASSRLLFGTSFF. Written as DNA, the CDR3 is TGTGCCAGCAGCCGATTATTGTTCGGGACATCTTTCTTT.